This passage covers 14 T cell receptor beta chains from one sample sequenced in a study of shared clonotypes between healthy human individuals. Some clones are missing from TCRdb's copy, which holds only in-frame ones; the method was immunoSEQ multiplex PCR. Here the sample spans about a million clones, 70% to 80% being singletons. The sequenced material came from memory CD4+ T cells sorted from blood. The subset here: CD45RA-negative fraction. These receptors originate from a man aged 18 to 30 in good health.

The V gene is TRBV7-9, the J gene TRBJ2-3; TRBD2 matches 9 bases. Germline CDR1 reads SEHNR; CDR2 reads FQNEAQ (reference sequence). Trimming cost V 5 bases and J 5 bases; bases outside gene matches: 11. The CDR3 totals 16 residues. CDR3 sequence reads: CASSPGLAGPRDTQYF. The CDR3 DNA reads TGTGCCAGCAGCCCGGGGCTAGCGGGGCCCCGAGATACGCAGTATTTT.

CDR3 in DNA: TGCGCCAGCAGCTTGGGTGGTCTTATTTCCTACGAGCAGTACTTC. Protein: CASSLGGLISYEQYF. The chain combines TRBV5-1 with TRBJ2-7; D is unresolved. Trimming pared 0 bases from V and 1 base from J, leaving 11 bases between. This CDR3 spans 15 amino acids. From germline, CDR1 is SGHRS and CDR2 YFSETQ.

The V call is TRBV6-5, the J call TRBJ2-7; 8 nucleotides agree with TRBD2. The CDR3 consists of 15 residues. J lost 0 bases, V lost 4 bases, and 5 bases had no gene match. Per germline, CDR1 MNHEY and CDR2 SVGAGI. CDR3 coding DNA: TGTGCCAGCAGTTCCTTGACTAGCGCCTCCTACGAGCAGTACTTC. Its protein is CASSSLTSASYEQYF.

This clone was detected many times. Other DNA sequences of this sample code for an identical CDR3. CDR3 protein: CASSESGRDNEQFF. The CDR3 nucleotides are TGCGCCAGCAGTGAGTCTGGCAGAGACAATGAGCAGTTCTTC. The rearrangement uses TRBV10-1 and TRBJ2-1; unclear D gene. Trimming removed 0 bases at V and 5 bases at J, with 8 bases between. Germline V lookup: CDR1 WNHNN, CDR2 SYGVQD (reference sequence). The CDR3 runs 14 residues.

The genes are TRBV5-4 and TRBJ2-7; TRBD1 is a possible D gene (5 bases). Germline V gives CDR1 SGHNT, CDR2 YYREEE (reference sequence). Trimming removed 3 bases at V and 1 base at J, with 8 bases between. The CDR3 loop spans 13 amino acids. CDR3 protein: CASSSQGSYEQYF. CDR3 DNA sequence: TGTGCCAGCAGCTCGCAGGGATCCTACGAGCAGTACTTC.

CDR3 protein: CASSPAGTALIWQFF. The DNA for the CDR3 is TGTGCCAGCTCACCTGCGGGGACGGCACTCATCTGGCAGTTCTTC. V usage is TRBV18 and J usage is TRBJ2-1, with TRBD2 as a possible D gene (6 bases). V lost 3 bases, J lost 12 bases, and 21 bases lay in between. The CDR3 has 15 amino acids. Looked up from germline, CDR1 is KGHSH and CDR2 is LQKENI.

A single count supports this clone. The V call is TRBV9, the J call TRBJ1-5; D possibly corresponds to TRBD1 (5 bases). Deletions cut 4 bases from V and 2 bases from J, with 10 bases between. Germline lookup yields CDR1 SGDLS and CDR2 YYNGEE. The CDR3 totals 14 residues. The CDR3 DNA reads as TGTGCCAGCAGCCCCTCGGGGGGCAATCAGCCCCAGCATTTT. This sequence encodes CASSPSGGNQPQHF.

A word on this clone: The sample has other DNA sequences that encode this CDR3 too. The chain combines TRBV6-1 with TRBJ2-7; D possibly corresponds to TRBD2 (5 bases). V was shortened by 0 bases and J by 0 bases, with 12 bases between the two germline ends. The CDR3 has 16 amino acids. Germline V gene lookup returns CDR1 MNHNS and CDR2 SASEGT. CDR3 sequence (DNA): TGTGCCAGCAGTGAAGCGGGCGGGTGGAGCTCCTACGAGCAGTACTTC. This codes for CASSEAGGWSSYEQYF.

Written as DNA, the CDR3 is TGTGCCATCAGTGCGGGAGGGAAAAATAGGGCTGAAGCTTTCTTT. It yields the protein CAISAGGKNRAEAFF. The chain combines TRBV10-3 with TRBJ1-1; D not certain. With 4 bases removed from V and 6 bases from J, the gap between germline ends came to 18 bases. The CDR3 is made up of 15 amino acids. Germline V gene data show CDR1 as ENHRY and CDR2 as SYGVKD.

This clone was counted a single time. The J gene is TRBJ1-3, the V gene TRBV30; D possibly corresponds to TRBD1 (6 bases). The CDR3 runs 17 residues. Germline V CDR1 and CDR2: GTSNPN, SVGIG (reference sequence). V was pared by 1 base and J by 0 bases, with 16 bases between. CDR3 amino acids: CAWSAGSTGLSGNTIYF. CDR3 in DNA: TGTGCCTGGAGTGCCGGCTCGACAGGACTCTCTGGAAACACCATATATTTT.

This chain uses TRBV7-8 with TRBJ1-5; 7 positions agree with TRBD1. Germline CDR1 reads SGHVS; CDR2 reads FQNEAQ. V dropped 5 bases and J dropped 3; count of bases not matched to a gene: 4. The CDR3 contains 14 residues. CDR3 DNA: TGTGCCAGCAGCCCAGGGGGATTCAATCAGCCCCAGCATTTT. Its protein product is CASSPGGFNQPQHF.

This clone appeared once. The CDR3 reads CSSILGLNEQFF. The CDR3 DNA is TGCAGCTCTATTCTGGGACTCAATGAGCAGTTCTTC. This chain uses TRBV29-1 with TRBJ2-1; a weak D match, TRBD2 (6 bases). Germline V lookup: CDR1 SQVTM, CDR2 ANQGSEA. The CDR3 is 12 residues long. The V and J ends lost 8 bases and 6 bases respectively, with 14 bases between them.

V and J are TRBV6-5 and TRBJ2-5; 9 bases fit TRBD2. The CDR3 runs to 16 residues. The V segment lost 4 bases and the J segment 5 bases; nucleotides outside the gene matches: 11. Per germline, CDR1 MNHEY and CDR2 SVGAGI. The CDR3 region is CASSSLAGQPRETQYF. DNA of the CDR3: TGTGCCAGCAGTTCGCTAGCGGGGCAGCCGCGGGAGACCCAGTACTTC.

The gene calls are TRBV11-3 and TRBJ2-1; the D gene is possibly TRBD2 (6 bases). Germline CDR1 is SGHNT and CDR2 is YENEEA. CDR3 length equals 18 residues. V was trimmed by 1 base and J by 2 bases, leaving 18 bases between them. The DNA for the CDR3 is TGTGCCAGCAGCTTAGTATCCGGGCGGGGCAATGCCTACAATGAGCAGTTCTTC. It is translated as CASSLVSGRGNAYNEQFF. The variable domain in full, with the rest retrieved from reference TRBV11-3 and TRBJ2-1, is EAGVVQSPRYKIIEKKQPVAFWCNPISGHNTLYWYLQNLGQGPELLIRYENEEAVDDSQLPKDRFSAERLKGVDSTLKIQPAELGDSAVYLCASSLVSGRGNAYNEQFFGPGTRLTVL.